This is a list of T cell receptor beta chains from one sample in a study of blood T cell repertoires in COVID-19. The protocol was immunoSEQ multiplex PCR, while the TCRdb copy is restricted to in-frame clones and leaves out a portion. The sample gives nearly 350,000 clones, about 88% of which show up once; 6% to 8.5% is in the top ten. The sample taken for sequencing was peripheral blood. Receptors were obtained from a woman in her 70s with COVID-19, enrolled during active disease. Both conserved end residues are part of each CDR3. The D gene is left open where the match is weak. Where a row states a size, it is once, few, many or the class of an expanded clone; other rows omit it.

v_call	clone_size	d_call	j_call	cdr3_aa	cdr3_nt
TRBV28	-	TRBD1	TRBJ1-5	CASSTPLRDRGQPQHF	TGTGCCAGCAGTACCCCCTTGAGGGACAGGGGCCAGCCCCAGCATTTT
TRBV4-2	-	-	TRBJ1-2	CASSQGTVQANYGYTF	TGTGCCAGCAGCCAAGGGACAGTCCAAGCTAACTATGGCTACACCTTC
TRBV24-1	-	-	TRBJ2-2	CATSGGPGELFF	TGTGCCACCAGTGGGGGCCCCGGGGAGCTGTTTTTT
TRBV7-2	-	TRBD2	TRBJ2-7	CASSLLAGVRSYEQYF	TGTGCCAGCAGCTTACTAGCGGGGGTCCGTTCCTACGAGCAGTACTTC
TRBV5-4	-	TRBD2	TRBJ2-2	CASSPNRLAGSTGELFF	TGTGCCAGCAGCCCGAACCGTCTAGCGGGGTCTACCGGGGAGCTGTTTTTT
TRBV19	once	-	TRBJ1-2	CASSISQGDYGYTF	TGTGCCAGTAGTATCAGCCAGGGCGACTATGGCTACACCTTC
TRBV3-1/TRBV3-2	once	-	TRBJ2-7	CASSQPSRKFQQYF	TGTGCCAGCAGCCAACCTAGCCGGAAGTTCCAGCAGTACTTC
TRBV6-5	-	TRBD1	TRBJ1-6	CASQTGADNSPLHF	TGTGCCAGCCAAACAGGGGCGGATAATTCACCCCTCCACTTT
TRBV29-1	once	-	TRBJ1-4	CSVEVGPAVGTNEKLFF	TGCAGCGTTGAAGTTGGGCCAGCCGTGGGAACTAATGAAAAACTGTTTTTT
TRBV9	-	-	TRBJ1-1	CASSGGTEAFF	TGTGCCAGCAGTGGGGGGACGGAGGCTTTCTTT
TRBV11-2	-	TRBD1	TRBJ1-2	CASSGDRGLGYTF	TGTGCCAGCAGCGGGGACAGGGGGCTTGGCTACACCTTC
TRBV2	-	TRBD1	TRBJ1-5	CASSEGLRGRGQPQHF	TGTGCCAGCAGTGAAGGGTTGAGGGGGCGCGGTCAGCCCCAGCATTTT
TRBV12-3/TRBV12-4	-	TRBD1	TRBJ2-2	CASRTGSPGELFF	TGTGCCAGCAGGACAGGGAGTCCCGGGGAGCTGTTTTTT
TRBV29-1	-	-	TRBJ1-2	CSAYSSNYGYTF	TGCAGCGCCTACAGTTCTAACTATGGCTACACCTTC
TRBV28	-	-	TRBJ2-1	CASSPSGSSYNEQFF	TGTGCCAGCAGTCCCTCGGGAAGCTCCTACAATGAGCAGTTCTTC
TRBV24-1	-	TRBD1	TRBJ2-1	CATSDPGTGNNEQFF	TGTGCCACCAGTGATCCCGGGACAGGAAACAATGAGCAGTTCTTC
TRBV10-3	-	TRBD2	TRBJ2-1	CAISETGLAANEQFF	TGTGCCATCAGTGAGACGGGACTAGCGGCCAATGAGCAGTTCTTC
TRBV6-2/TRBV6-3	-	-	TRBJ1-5	CASSYRGYSNQPQHF	TGTGCCAGCAGTTACAGGGGTTATAGCAATCAGCCCCAGCATTTT
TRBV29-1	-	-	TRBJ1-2	CSVRDLRTGYTF	TGCAGCGTACGGGATTTGAGGACGGGCTACACCTTC
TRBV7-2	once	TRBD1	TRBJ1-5	CASSRGQVREPQHF	TGTGCCAGCAGCCGCGGACAGGTCAGGGAGCCCCAGCATTTT
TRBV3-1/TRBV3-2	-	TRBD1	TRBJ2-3	CASSPWTGLADTQYF	TGTGCCAGCAGCCCGTGGACAGGGTTGGCAGATACGCAGTATTTT
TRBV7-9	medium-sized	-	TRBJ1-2	CASSFTVNYGYTF	TGTGCCAGCAGCTTTACAGTTAACTATGGCTACACCTTC
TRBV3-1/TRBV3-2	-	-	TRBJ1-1	CASSYQGKNTEAFF	TGTGCCAGCAGCTATCAGGGGAAGAACACTGAAGCTTTCTTT
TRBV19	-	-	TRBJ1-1	CASSPGHFAEAFF	TGTGCCAGTAGCCCCGGACATTTTGCTGAAGCTTTCTTT
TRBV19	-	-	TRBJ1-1	CASSWGGNTEAFF	TGTGCCAGTAGTTGGGGGGGGAACACTGAAGCTTTCTTT
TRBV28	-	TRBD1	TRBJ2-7	CASLDRGPTYEQYF	TGTGCCAGTCTAGACAGGGGGCCGACCTACGAGCAGTACTTC
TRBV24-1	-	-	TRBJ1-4	CATSDSRSNNEKLFF	TGTGCCACCAGTGATTCCCGGTCCAATAATGAAAAACTGTTTTTT
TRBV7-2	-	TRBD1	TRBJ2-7	CASSRRQGASYEQYF	TGTGCCAGCAGCCGTAGACAGGGGGCTTCCTACGAGCAGTACTTC
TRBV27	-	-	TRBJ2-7	CASSQERVSYEQYF	TGTGCCAGCAGCCAAGAGCGGGTGTCCTACGAGCAGTACTTC
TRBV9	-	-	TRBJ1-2	CASSSRTENYGYTF	TGTGCCAGCAGCTCCAGGACTGAGAACTATGGCTACACCTTC
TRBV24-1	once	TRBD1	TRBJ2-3	CATSDYRGRGDTQYF	TGTGCCACCAGTGATTACAGGGGGCGAGGAGATACGCAGTATTTT
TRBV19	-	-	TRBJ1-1	CASSIAYEAVVHEAFF	TGTGCCAGTAGTATAGCTTATGAGGCCGTGGTTCATGAAGCTTTCTTT
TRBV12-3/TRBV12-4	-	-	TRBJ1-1	CASSLRENTEAFF	TGTGCCAGCAGTTTGAGGGAGAACACTGAAGCTTTCTTT
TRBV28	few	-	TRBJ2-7	CASSRYEQYF	TGTGCCAGCAGCCGCTACGAGCAGTACTTC
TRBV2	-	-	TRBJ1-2	CASSGGEAYGYTF	TGTGCCAGCAGTGGAGGGGAGGCCTATGGCTACACCTTC
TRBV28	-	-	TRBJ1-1	CATLVRNTEAFF	TGTGCCACCCTAGTAAGGAACACTGAAGCTTTCTTT
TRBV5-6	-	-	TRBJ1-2	CASSLGLVFWGYTF	TGTGCCAGCAGCTTGGGGCTAGTGTTCTGGGGCTACACCTTC
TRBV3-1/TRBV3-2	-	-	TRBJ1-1	CASSQDAEPNTEAFF	TGTGCCAGCAGCCAAGATGCGGAGCCGAACACTGAAGCTTTCTTT
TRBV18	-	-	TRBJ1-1	CASSPGSGDTEAFF	TGTGCCAGCTCACCAGGGTCAGGGGACACTGAAGCTTTCTTT
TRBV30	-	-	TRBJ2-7	CAWSFSTSSYEQYF	TGTGCCTGGAGCTTTTCTACTTCCTCCTACGAGCAGTACTTC
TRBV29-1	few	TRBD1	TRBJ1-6	CSVGTGLDSPLHF	TGCAGCGTTGGGACAGGGCTGGATTCACCCCTCCACTTT
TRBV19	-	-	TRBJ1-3	CASRRSAYSGNTIYF	TGTGCCAGCCGGAGGTCGGCTTACTCTGGAAACACCATATATTTT
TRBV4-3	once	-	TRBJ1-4	CASSQGTGNNEKLFF	TGCGCCAGCAGCCAAGGGACCGGGAACAATGAAAAACTGTTTTTT
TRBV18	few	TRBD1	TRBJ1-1	CASSPPRQGKAFF	TGTGCCAGCTCACCTCCTCGACAGGGGAAAGCTTTCTTT
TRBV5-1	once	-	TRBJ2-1	CASSLGGPYNEQFF	TGCGCCAGCAGCTTGGGAGGGCCCTACAATGAGCAGTTCTTC
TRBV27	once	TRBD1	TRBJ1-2	CASGTGTGHPYGYTF	TGTGCCAGCGGAACTGGGACAGGGCACCCCTATGGCTACACCTTC
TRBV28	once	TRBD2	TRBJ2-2	CASSPGGYPGLAGTGELFF	TGTGCCAGCAGCCCCGGGGGGTACCCGGGACTAGCGGGCACCGGGGAGCTGTTTTTT
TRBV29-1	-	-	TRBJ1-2	CSVVAHTGFDGYTF	TGCAGCGTTGTGGCACACACAGGGTTTGATGGCTACACCTTC
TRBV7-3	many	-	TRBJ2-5	CASSLRPGETQYF	TGTGCCAGCAGCTTACGGCCCGGGGAGACCCAGTACTTC
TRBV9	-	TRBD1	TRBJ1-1	CASSAGTGGTNTEAFF	TGTGCCAGCAGCGCAGGGACAGGGGGTACGAACACTGAAGCTTTCTTT
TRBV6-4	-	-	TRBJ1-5	CASSDSVRPKQGGLSNQPQHF	TGTGCCAGCAGTGACTCGGTCCGCCCCAAGCAGGGAGGCCTGAGCAATCAGCCCCAGCATTTT
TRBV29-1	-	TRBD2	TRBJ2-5	CSVAHRLAGGLNYQETQYF	TGCAGCGTTGCCCATCGACTAGCGGGGGGGTTAAATTACCAAGAGACCCAGTACTTC
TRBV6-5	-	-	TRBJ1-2	CASSYSDSGYGYTF	TGTGCCAGCAGTTACTCGGACAGTGGGTATGGCTACACCTTC
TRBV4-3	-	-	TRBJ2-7	CASSQDERSNRQQYF	TGCGCCAGCAGCCAAGATGAACGGTCCAACAGGCAGCAGTACTTC
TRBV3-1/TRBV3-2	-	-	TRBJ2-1	CASSQGGTYSYNEQFF	TGTGCCAGCAGCCAAGGAGGGACTTACAGCTACAATGAGCAGTTCTTC
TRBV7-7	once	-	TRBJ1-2	CASSPRRTQNYGYTF	TGTGCCAGCAGCCCCAGACGGACTCAAAACTATGGCTACACCTTC
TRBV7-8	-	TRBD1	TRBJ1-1	CASSLARTGATEAFF	TGTGCCAGCAGCTTAGCAAGGACAGGGGCCACTGAAGCTTTCTTT